This T cell receptor (beta chain) stems from a study of blood T cell repertoires in COVID-19. Seattle enrolled patients during active infection and tracked them longitudinally. Per the study methods: Amplifying reference gene primers gave estimates of nucleated cell counts. Produced via immunoSEQ multiplex PCR; TCRdb's table is partial and in-frame only. For V, J and clone size, that table is used; D and trimming come from the DNA. The table lists 65,000 to 95,000 clones, roughly 78% of them singletons. With V trimmed by 3 bases and J by 4 bases, 12 bases remained unmatched. Germline CDR1 and CDR2: LNHDA and SQIVND (reference sequence). This CDR3 region has 17 residues.

The sequenced material came from peripheral blood. This clonotype was sampled from a man aged 60 to 75 with COVID-19, enrolled during active disease. The gene calls are TRBV19 and TRBJ2-3, with 8 bases fitting TRBD2. CDR3 residues: CASSIGLAGPGPDTQYF. In DNA form, the CDR3 reads TGTGCCAGTAGTATTGGGCTAGCGGGCCCGGGACCAGATACGCAGTATTTT.